This entry is about one TCR beta chain. The antigen is unknown. TCRdb re-derived calls from the reads in MiXCR, one entry per CDR3 protein. Here the sample spans around 360,000 distinct CDR3 sequences, roughly 36% being singletons. The data derive from a study of T cell repertoires in cytomegalovirus infection. Study background: Alongside well-studied HLA-B-restricted CMV epitopes, recently identified HLA-C-restricted CMV epitopes were also used. It can be stated that public TCR beta signatures indicated CMV infection as well as a matching HLA type.

The CDR3 is made up of 14 amino acids. The germline V gene has CDR1 LNHDA and CDR2 SQIVND (reference sequence). V was trimmed by 4 bases and J by 2 bases, leaving 12 bases between them. Study-level results: Summed frequency of public TCR beta families distinguished CMV carriers with the relevant HLA. In two of eight donors, the top clonotype was HLA-C-restricted CMV-specific.

The V gene is TRBV19, the J gene TRBJ2-7, with D possibly matching TRBD1 (6 bases). This TCR was sampled from a human donor in good health (CMV status not recorded). Some clones in this sample may be carry-over from other donors' samples. Sequencing used cultured PBMCs, obtained from culture after CMV antigen stimulation. Here the CDR3 reads CASSTGTSTYEQYF. As DNA, the CDR3 is TGTGCCAGTAGTACCGGGACATCAACCTACGAGCAGTACTTC.